The clone carrying this T cell receptor beta chain came up a few times. Its matching antigen is unknown. The data were taken from a study of cytomegalovirus exposure and HLA in healthy donors. Study-wide results and limits: It was likely that a cluster of highly shared sequence variants was a sequencing artifact. Both high specificity and high sensitivity reportedly marked the classifier's diagnosis of cytomegalovirus status.

As for the donors, each was a healthy bone marrow donor. There are 14 residues in the CDR3. Per the germline V gene, CDR1 is GTSNPN and CDR2 is SVGIG (reference sequence). Trimming pared 4 bases from V and 1 base from J, leaving 11 bases between. PCR was performed using 60 Vbeta and 13 Jbeta primers. Per the authors' pipeline: Later analysis identified 65 million to 80 million unique TCR beta chains, 9 million to 12 million shared. The data were produced by immunoSEQ multiplex PCR, yet TCRdb's version contains in-frame clones alone and is incomplete. V and J calls and clone size are given by that table; D and trimming were obtained from the DNA. The table has roughly 100,000 clones, over 55% seen once.

The V gene is TRBV30, the J gene TRBJ2-1; D possibly corresponds to TRBD2 (6 bases). The TCR sequence derives from a woman in her fifties or sixties in good health and CMV-seropositive. Input material: PBMCs. CDR3 nucleotide sequence: TGTGCCTGGACCAGCGGGTTTTCCTACAATGAGCAGTTCTTC. It is translated as CAWTSGFSYNEQFF.